This T cell receptor beta chain was retrieved from a study of blood T cell repertoires in COVID-19. The table came from immunoSEQ multiplex PCR; TCRdb's copy has only in-frame clones and leaves some out. The data contain under 350,000 clones, around 92% of them seen just once; the ten biggest clones take up less than 2%. The origin of this receptor is a woman under 40 with COVID-19, enrolled during active disease. The sequenced sample was peripheral blood.

The DNA for the CDR3 is TGTGCCAGCAGTTTAGACAGGGCATTTAGTGGAAACACCATATATTTT. It codes for CASSLDRAFSGNTIYF. The V gene is TRBV28, the J gene TRBJ1-3; 7 nucleotides line up with TRBD1. The CDR3 is 16 amino acids. Germline V gives CDR1 MDHEN, CDR2 SYDVKM. V was clipped by 2 bases and J by 3 bases; unmatched bases: 7.